This TCR gamma chain was retrieved from a study of gamma delta lymphoproliferative disorders and STAT genes. About the research overall: The LymphoTrack Dx TCRG Assay amplified gamma chains from at least 50 ng of genomic DNA.

Study-level points and caveats: Gamma repertoires grouped patients separately from controls; delta repertoires showed no separation. Nearly all major patient gamma and delta clonotypes were public; only a couple of gamma clonotypes were disease-private.

TCRdb ran CATT on the multiplex PCR reads. The sample comprises 1,300 or so gamma-chain clones, roughly 13% of which are singletons, and 17% rests with the top ten. PBMCs from patients and controls supplied the genomic DNA for sequencing. Age- and sex-matched healthy adult donors provided control blood. By its share, this clone is large. Its matching antigen is unknown. V lost 5 bases, J lost 0 bases, and 18 bases stayed unmatched. The CDR3 spans 19 residues. Germline CDR1 and CDR2: EGSNGY and YDSYNSKV. The J gene is TRGJP1, the V gene TRGV2. In the absence of a J gene in TCRdb, the DNA was matched to germline to assign it here. The sample taken for sequencing was blood. This TCR was sampled from a human donor in good health. The CDR3 sequence is CATWVTAYPVDTTGWFKIF. The DNA of the CDR3 is TGTGCCACCTGGGTTACCGCCTACCCGGTGGATACCACTGGTTGGTTCAAGATATTT.